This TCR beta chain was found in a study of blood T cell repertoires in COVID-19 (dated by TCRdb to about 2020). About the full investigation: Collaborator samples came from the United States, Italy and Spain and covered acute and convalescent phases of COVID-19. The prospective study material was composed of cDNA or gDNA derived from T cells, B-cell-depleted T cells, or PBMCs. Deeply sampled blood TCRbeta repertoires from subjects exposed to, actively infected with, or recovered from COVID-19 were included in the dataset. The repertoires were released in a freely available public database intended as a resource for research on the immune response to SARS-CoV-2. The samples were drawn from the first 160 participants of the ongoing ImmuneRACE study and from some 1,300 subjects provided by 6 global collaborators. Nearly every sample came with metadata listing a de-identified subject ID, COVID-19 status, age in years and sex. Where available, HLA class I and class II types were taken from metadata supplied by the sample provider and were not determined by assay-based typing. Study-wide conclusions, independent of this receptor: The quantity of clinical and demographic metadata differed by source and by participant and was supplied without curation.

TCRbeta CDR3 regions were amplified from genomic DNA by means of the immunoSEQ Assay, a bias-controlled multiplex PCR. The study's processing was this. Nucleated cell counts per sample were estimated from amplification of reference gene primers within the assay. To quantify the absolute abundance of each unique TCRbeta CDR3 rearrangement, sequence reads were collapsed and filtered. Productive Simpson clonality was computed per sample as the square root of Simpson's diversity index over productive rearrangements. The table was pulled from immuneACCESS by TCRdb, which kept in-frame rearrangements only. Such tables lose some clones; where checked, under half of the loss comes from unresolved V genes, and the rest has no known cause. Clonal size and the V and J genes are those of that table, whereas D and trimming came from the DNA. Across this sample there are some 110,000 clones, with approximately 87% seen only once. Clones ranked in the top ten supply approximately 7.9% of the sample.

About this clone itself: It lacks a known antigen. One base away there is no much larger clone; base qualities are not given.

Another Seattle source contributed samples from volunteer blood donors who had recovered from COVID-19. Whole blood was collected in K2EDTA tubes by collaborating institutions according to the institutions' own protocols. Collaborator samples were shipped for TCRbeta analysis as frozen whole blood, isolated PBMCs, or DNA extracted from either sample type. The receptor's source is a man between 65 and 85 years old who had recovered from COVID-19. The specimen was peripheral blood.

The encoded CDR3 is CATSERDSDKNIQYF. The sequenced DNA: TGTGCCACCAGTGAAAGAGACAGTGACAAAAACATTCAGTACTTC. Here the chain combines TRBV24-1 and TRBJ2-4; the D region possibly corresponds to TRBD1 (5 bases align). V is shortened by 4 bases, J by 3 bases, and the region joining them spans 12 bases. Taken from the germline V gene, the CDR1 and CDR2 loops are KGHDR and SFDVKD. The CDR3 holds 15 amino acids from the cysteine to the phenylalanine. Of all the DNA, just the CDR3 is kept, 45 bases in frame from base 1.